This TCR beta chain was identified in a study of technical replicates of blood from a handful of donors. Produced via immunoSEQ multiplex PCR; TCRdb's table is partial and in-frame only. The table has 50,000 to 60,000 clones, about 95% seen once. Germline values: CDR1 SQVTM, CDR2 ANQGSEA. V dropped 6 bases and J dropped 1 base, with 8 bases sitting between them. This CDR3 is 12 amino acids long. The chain has TRBV29-1 and TRBJ2-3, with D possibly matching TRBD1 (5 bases). The sequence derives from a human donor in good health. Some clones in this sample may be carry-over from other donors' samples. The sample taken for sequencing was PBMCs. The CDR3 DNA is TGCAGCGTCGACAGCGGCACAGATACGCAGTATTTT. It codes for CSVDSGTDTQYF.